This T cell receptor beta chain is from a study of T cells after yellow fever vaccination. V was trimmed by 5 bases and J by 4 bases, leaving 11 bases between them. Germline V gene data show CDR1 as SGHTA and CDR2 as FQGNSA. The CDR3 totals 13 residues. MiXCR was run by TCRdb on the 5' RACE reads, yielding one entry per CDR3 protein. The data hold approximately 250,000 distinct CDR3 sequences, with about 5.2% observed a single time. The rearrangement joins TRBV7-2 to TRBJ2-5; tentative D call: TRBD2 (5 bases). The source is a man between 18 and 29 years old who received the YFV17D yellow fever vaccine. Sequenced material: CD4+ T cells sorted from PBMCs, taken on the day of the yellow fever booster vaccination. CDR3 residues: CASSAREGETQYF. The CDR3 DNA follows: TGTGCCAGCAGCGCGAGAGAGGGAGAGACCCAGTACTTC.